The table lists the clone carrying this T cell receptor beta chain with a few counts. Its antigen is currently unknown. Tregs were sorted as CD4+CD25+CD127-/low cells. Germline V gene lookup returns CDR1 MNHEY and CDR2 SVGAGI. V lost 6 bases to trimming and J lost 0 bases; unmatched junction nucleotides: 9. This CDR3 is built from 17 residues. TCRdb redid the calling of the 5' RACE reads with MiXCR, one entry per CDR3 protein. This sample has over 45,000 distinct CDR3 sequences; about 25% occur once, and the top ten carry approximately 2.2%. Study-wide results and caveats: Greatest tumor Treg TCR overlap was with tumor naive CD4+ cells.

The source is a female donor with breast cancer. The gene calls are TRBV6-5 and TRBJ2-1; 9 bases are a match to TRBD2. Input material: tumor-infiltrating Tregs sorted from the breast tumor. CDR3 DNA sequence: TGTGCCAGCAGCCCTCGTGGTAGCGGGAGCTCCTACAATGAGCAGTTCTTC. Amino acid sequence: CASSPRGSGSSYNEQFF.